In this sample, the clone carrying this T cell receptor (beta chain) turned up many times. Its antigen is not identified. The data were taken from a study of neurological immune-mediated disorders. Whole-study results and caveats: Private repertoires in all groups were suggested by the finding that expanded clones across subjects shared no CDR3 amino acid sequences.

It was by 5'RACE with 10-nucleotide random UMIs that the cDNA was made. TCRdb called the 5' RACE reads again in MiXCR, with one record for every CDR3 protein. The sample shows 48,000 or so distinct CDR3 sequences, about 9.4% of them seen only once. This CDR3 region has 16 residues. The germline V gene has CDR1 SGHTA and CDR2 FQGNSA. After removal of 5 bases from V and 7 bases from J, the junction contained 13 bases not matched to a gene. This chain uses TRBV7-2 with TRBJ1-2; 10 bases align to TRBD1. The clonotype originates from a woman in her thirties or forties with HTLV-1-associated myelopathy (HAM/TSP). Sequencing input: PBMCs. The CDR3 here is CASSLNSGTGDAGYTF. CDR3 nucleotide sequence: TGTGCCAGCAGCCTTAATTCCGGGACAGGGGATGCTGGCTACACCTTC.